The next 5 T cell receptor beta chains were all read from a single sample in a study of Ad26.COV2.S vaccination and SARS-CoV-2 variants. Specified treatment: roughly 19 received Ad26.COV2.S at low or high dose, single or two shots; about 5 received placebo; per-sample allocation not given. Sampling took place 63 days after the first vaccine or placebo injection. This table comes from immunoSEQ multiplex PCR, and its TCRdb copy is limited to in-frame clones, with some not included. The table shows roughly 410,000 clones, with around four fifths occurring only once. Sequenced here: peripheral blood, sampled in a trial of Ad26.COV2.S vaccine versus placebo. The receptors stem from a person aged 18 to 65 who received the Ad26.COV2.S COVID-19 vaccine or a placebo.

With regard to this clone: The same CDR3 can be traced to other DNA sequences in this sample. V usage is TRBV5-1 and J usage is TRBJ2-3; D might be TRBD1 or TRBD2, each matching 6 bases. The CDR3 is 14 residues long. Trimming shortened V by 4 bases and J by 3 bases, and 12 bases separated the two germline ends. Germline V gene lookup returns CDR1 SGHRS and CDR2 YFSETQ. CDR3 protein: CASSLEGGTDTQYF. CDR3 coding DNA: TGCGCCAGCAGCCTGGAGGGGGGAACAGATACGCAGTATTTT.

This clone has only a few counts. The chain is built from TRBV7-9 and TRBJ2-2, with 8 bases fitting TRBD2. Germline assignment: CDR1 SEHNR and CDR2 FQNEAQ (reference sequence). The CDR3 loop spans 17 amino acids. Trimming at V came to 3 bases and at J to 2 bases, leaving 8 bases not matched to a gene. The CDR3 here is CASSFNPIAGNTGELFF. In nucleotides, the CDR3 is TGTGCCAGCAGCTTTAACCCGATAGCGGGAAACACCGGGGAGCTGTTTTTT. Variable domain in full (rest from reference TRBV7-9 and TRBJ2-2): DTGVSQNPRHKITKRGQNVTFRCDPISEHNRLYWYRQTLGQGPEFLTYFQNEAQLEKSRLLSDRFSAERPKGSFSTLEIQRTEQGDSAMYLCASSFNPIAGNTGELFFGEGSRLTVL.

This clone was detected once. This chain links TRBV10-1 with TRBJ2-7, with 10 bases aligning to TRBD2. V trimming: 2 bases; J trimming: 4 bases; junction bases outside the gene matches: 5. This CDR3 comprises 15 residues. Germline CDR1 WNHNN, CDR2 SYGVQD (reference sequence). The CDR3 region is CASSEGSSGSYEQYF. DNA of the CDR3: TGCGCCAGCAGTGAGGGGTCTAGCGGGAGTTACGAGCAGTACTTC.

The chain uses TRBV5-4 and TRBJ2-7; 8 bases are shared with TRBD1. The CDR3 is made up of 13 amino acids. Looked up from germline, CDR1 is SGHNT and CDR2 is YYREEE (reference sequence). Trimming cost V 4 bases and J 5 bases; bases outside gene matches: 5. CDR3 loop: CASSEDRAHEQYF. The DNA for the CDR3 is TGTGCCAGCAGCGAGGACAGGGCCCACGAGCAGTACTTC.

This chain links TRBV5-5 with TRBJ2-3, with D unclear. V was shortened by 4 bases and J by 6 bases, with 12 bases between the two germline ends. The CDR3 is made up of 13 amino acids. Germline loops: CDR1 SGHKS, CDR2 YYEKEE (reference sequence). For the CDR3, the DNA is TGTGCCAGCAGCCACCGACGGACGGATACGCAGTATTTT. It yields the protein CASSHRRTDTQYF.